This T cell receptor (beta chain) was retrieved from a study of T cell repertoires in cytomegalovirus infection (dated by TCRdb to between 2018 and 2021). Background for the entire study: Recently identified HLA-C-restricted CMV epitopes, whose presentation resists viral immunomodulation, were targeted by peptide stimulations together with well-studied HLA-B-restricted epitopes. Because public TCR beta signatures pointed to carriage of CMV infection together with the matching HLA type, the HLA type of each donor mattered for the analysis. What the authors observed across the whole study: In both this cohort and an independent roughly 400-donor cohort, the cumulative frequency of public TCR beta family members distinguished carriers of CMV infection plus the relevant HLA type. The ex vivo response was dominated by HLA-C-restricted CMV-specific TCR beta clonotypes, which also provided the single most frequent clonotype in two of eight donors.

The sample's treatment or condition label, decoded: in vitro stimulation with specific CMV peptide epitopes to enrich CMV-specific T cells. Concerning this clonotype: Its antigen specificity is not known. No quality values exist for individual bases; no much larger clone is one base distant.

The listed sequencing device is Illumina HiSeq 1500. The public sequencing data were trimmed at Q25 with fastp and processed into clonotypes with MiXCR by TCRdb, which kept only in-frame beta chains. Identical CDR3 protein sequences are pooled into one entry, listed with their most common genes and DNA. The sample has nearly 700,000 distinct CDR3 sequences on record, approximately 33% of them singletons. Roughly 18% of the sample is in the top ten clones. The CDR3 has 14 amino acids, counting the end cysteine and phenylalanine. The DNA shown is the 42-base CDR3, in frame from base 1. The germline ends are 14 bases apart after V is trimmed by 4 bases and J by 7 bases. CDR1 and CDR2 were assigned from the germline V gene (reference sequence) as PRHDT and FYEKMQ.

The source material was cultured PBMCs, sampled from culture after CMV antigen stimulation. This TCR was sampled from a human donor in good health (CMV status not recorded). Some clones in this sample may be carry-over from other donors' samples. The V gene is TRBV13 and the J gene is TRBJ1-3; the D gene is perhaps TRBD1, from 5 matching bases. Read as DNA, the sequence is TGTGCCAGCAGCTCCTCTCGGGGGGGGAACACCATATATTTT. Translated, this is CASSSSRGGNTIYF.